This TCR beta chain originates from a study of CD8+ T cells in alopecia areata. RNA extraction and reverse transcription yielded cDNA as sequencing template. Only in-frame clones appear in the TCRdb table, and some are missing; sequencing was by immunoSEQ multiplex PCR. The sample contains 150,000 to 200,000 clones, roughly 60% of which appear only once. Treatment of the sample: oral pan-JAK inhibitor, 5-10 mg twice daily. Lesional scalp punch biopsies and peripheral blood were collected from alopecia areata patients. The CDR3 has 13 residues. Trimming removed 7 bases from V and 0 bases from J, with 7 bases in between. Germline CDR1 LNHDA, CDR2 SQIVND (reference sequence).

The sample in question was CD4+ T cells sorted from blood, obtained around week 50, from a patient treated with tofacitinib. The J gene is TRBJ1-5, the V gene TRBV19; D unresolved. The sequence derives from a human donor with alopecia areata. CDR3 protein: CASTAHSNQPQHF. Here the CDR3 DNA reads TGTGCCAGTACAGCGCATAGCAATCAGCCCCAGCATTTT.